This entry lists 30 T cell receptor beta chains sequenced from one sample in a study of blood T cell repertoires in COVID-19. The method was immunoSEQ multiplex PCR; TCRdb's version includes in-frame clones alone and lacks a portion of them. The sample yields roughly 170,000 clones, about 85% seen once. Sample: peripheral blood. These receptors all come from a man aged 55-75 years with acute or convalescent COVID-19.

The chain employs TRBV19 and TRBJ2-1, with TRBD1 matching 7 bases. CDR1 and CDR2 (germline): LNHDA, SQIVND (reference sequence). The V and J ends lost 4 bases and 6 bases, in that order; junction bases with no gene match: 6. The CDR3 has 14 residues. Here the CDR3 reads CASSKGAKINEQFF. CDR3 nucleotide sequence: TGTGCCAGTAGTAAGGGGGCGAAGATCAATGAGCAGTTCTTC. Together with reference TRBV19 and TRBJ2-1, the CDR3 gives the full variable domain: DGGITQSPKYLFRKEGQNVTLSCEQNLNHDAMYWYRQDPGQGLRLIYYSQIVNDFQKGDIAEGYSVSREKKESFPLTVTSAQKNPTAFYLCASSKGAKINEQFFGPGTRLTVL.

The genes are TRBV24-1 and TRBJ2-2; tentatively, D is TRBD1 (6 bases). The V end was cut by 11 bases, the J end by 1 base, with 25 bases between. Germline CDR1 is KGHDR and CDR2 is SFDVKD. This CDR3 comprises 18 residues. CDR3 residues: CARSRGLADHRNTGELFF. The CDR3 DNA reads TGTGCCAGGTCCAGGGGTTTGGCGGACCACAGGAACACCGGGGAGCTGTTTTTT.

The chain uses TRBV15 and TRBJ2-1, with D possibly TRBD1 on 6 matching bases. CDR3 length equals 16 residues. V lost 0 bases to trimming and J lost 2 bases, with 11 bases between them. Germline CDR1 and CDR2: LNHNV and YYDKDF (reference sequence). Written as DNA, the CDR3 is TGTGCCACCAGCAGAGAAGGTCAGGGGCCCTACAATGAGCAGTTCTTC. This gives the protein CATSREGQGPYNEQFF.

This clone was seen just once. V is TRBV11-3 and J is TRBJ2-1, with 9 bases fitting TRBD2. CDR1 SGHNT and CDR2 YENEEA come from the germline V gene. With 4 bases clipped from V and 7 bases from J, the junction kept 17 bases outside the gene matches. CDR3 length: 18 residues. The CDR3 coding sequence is TGTGCCAGCAGCTCCCCCAGGGCGGGAGGGCCGAGGAAGAATGAGCAGTTCTTC. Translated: CASSSPRAGGPRKNEQFF.

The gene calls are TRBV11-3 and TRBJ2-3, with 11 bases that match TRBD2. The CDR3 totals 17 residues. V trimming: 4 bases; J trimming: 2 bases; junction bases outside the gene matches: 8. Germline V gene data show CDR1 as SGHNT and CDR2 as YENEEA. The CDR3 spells CASSSPTSGGSTDTQYF. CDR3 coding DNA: TGTGCCAGCAGCTCGCCTACTAGCGGGGGTTCCACAGATACGCAGTATTTT. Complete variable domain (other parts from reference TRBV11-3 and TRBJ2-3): EAGVVQSPRYKIIEKKQPVAFWCNPISGHNTLYWYLQNLGQGPELLIRYENEEAVDDSQLPKDRFSAERLKGVDSTLKIQPAELGDSAVYLCASSSPTSGGSTDTQYFGPGTRLTVL.

CDR3 DNA: TGTGCCTGGAGCCCGGGACTAGCGAGCTCGGAGACCCAGTACTTC. Its translation is CAWSPGLASSETQYF. The chain has TRBV30 and TRBJ2-5; TRBD2 aligns across 10 bases. Germline assignment: CDR1 GTSNPN and CDR2 SVGIG (reference sequence). The CDR3 totals 15 residues. V lost 3 bases, J lost 5 bases, and 9 bases stayed unmatched.

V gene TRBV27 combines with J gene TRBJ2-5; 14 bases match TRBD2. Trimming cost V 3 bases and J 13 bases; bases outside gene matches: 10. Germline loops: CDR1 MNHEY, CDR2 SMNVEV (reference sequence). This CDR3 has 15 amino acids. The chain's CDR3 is CASSLRGTSGGGLYF. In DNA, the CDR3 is TGTGCCAGCAGTTTGAGGGGGACTAGCGGGGGCGGTCTGTACTTC.

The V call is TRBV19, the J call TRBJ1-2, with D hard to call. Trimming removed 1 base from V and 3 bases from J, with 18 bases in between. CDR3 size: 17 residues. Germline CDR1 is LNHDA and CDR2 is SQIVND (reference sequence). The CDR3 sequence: CASSIVLTATADYGYTF. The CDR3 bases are TGTGCCAGTAGTATAGTTCTGACGGCCACCGCGGACTATGGCTACACCTTC. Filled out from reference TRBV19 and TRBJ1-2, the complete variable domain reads DGGITQSPKYLFRKEGQNVTLSCEQNLNHDAMYWYRQDPGQGLRLIYYSQIVNDFQKGDIAEGYSVSREKKESFPLTVTSAQKNPTAFYLCASSIVLTATADYGYTFGSGTRLTVV.

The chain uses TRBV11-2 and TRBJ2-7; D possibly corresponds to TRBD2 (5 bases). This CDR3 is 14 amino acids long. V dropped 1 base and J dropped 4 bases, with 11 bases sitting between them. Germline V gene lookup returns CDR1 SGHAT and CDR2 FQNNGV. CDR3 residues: CASSLVGAAYEQYF. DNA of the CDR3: TGTGCCAGCAGCTTAGTCGGAGCGGCGTACGAGCAGTACTTC.

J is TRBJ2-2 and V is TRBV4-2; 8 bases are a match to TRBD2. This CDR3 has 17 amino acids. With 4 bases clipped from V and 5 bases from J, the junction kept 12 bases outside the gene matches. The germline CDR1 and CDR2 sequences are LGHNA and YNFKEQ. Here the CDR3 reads CASSPHAGGGGTGELFF. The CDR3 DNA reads TGTGCCAGCAGCCCTCACGCGGGGGGCGGTGGGACCGGGGAGCTGTTTTTT.

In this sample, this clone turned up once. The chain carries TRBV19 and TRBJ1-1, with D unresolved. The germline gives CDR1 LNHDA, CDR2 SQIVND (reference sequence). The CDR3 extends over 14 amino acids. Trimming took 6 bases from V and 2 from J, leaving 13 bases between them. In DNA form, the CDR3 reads TGTGCCAGTAGCGCGTCATATCTAAACACTGAAGCTTTCTTT. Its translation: CASSASYLNTEAFF.

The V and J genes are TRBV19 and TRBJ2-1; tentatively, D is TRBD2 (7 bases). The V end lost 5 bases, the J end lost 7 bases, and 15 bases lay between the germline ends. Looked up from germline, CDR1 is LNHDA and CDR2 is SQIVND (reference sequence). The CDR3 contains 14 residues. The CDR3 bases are TGTGCCAGTAGTGATCTCAGGGGAGGGAATGAGCAGTTCTTC. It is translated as CASSDLRGGNEQFF.

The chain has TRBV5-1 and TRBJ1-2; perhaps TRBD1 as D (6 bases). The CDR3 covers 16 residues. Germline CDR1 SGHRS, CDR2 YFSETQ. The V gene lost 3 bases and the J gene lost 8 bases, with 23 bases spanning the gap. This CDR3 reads CASSSSNRDILNGYTF. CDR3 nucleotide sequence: TGCGCCAGCAGCTCTTCCAATAGGGACATTTTGAACGGCTACACCTTC.

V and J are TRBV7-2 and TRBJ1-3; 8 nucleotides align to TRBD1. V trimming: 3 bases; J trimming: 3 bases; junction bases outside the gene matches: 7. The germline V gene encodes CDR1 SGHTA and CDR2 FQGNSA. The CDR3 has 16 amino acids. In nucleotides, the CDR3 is TGTGCCAGCAGCTTGCGGACAGGGTTCGGTGGAAACACCATATATTTT. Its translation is CASSLRTGFGGNTIYF.

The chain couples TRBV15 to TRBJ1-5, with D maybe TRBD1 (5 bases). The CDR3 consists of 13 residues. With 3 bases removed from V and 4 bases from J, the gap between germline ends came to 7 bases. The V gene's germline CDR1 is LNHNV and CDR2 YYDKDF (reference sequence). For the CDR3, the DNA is TGTGCCACCAGCAGGGACAAGAATCAGCCCCAGCATTTT. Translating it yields CATSRDKNQPQHF.

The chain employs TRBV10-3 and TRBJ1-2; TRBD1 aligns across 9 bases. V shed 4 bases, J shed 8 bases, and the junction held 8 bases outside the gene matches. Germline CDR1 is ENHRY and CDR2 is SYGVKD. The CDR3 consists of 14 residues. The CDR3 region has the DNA TGTGCCATCAGTGGGGACAGGGAAAGTGGCGGCTACACCTTC. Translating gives CAISGDRESGGYTF.

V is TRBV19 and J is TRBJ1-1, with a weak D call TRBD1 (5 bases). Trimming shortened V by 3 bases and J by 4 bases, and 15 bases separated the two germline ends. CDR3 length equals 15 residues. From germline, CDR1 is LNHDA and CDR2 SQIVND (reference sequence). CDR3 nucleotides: TGTGCCAGTAGTATCCGCCCCGGGGGAGGCACTGAAGCTTTCTTT. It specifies CASSIRPGGGTEAFF. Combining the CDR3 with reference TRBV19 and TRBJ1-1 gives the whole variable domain DGGITQSPKYLFRKEGQNVTLSCEQNLNHDAMYWYRQDPGQGLRLIYYSQIVNDFQKGDIAEGYSVSREKKESFPLTVTSAQKNPTAFYLCASSIRPGGGTEAFFGQGTRLTVV.

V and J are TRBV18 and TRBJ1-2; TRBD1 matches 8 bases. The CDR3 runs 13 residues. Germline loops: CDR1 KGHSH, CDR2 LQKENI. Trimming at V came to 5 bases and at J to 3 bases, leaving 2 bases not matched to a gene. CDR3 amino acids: CASSEDRDYGYTF. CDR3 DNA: TGTGCCAGCTCAGAGGACAGGGACTATGGCTACACCTTC.

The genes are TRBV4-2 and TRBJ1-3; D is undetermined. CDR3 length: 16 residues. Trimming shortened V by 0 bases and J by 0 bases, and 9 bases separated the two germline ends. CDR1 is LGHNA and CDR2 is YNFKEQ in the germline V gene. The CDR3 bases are TGTGCCAGCAGCCAAGATTCGGCGGCCTCTGGAAACACCATATATTTT. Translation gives CASSQDSAASGNTIYF.

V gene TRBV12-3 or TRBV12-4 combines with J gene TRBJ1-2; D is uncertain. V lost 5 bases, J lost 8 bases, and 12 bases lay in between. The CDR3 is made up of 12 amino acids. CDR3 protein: CASSRAEIGYTF. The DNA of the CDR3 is TGTGCCAGCAGTCGAGCTGAGATAGGCTACACCTTC.

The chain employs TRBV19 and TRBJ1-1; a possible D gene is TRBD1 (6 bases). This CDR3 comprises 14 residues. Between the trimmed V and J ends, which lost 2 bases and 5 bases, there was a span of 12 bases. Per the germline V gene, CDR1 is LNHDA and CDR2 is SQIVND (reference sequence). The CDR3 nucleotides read TGTGCCAGTAGTATAATACCAGGGGCTACTGAAGCTTTCTTT. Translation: CASSIIPGATEAFF.

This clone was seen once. This chain's CDR3 is CASRGPNTEAFF. The CDR3 DNA follows: TGTGCCAGCCGGGGTCCGAACACTGAAGCTTTCTTT. The genes are TRBV7-3 and TRBJ1-1; D unclear. Germline V CDR1 and CDR2: SGHTA, FQGTGA. The V and J ends lost 8 bases and 1 base respectively, with 8 bases between them. There are 12 residues in the CDR3.

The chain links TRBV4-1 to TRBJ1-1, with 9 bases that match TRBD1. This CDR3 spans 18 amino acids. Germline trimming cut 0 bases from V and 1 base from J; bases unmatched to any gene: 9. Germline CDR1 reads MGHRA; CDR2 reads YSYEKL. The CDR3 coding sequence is TGCGCCAGCAGCCAAGATACGGTTCGACAGGGGGGGAACACTGAAGCTTTCTTT. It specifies CASSQDTVRQGGNTEAFF.

Here the CDR3 DNA reads TGTGCCAGCAGTGTACTAGCGGTTTACAATGAGCAGTTCTTC. The encoded protein is CASSVLAVYNEQFF. The rearrangement links TRBV6-4 to TRBJ2-1; 8 bases line up with TRBD2. The CDR3 loop spans 14 amino acids. The V gene end was trimmed by 4 bases and the J gene end by 4 bases; junction bases not matched to a gene: 3. CDR1 is MRHNA, CDR2 SNTAGT, per germline.

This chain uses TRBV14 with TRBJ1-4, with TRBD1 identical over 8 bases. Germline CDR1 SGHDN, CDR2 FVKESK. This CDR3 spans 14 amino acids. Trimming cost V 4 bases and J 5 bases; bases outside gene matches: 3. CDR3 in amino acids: CASSPWTGNEKLFF. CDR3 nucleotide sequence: TGTGCCAGCAGCCCATGGACAGGGAATGAAAAACTGTTTTTT.

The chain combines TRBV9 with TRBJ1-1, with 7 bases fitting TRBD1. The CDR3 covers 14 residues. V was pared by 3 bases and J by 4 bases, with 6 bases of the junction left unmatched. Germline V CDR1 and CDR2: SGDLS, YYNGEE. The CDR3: CASSEGAGTTEAFF. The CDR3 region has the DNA TGTGCCAGCAGCGAGGGGGCAGGGACCACTGAAGCTTTCTTT. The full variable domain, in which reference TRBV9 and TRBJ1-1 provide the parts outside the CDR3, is DSGVTQTPKHLITATGQRVTLRCSPRSGDLSVYWYQQSLDQGLQFLIQYYNGEERAKGNILERFSAQQFPDLHSELNLSSLELGDSALYFCASSEGAGTTEAFFGQGTRLTVV.

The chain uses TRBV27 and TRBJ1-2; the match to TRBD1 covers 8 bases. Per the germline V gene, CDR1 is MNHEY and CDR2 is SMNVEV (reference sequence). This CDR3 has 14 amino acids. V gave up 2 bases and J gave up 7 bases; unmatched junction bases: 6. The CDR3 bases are TGTGCCAGCAGTTTAAACCCAGGGGGCACTGGCTACACCTTC. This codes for CASSLNPGGTGYTF.

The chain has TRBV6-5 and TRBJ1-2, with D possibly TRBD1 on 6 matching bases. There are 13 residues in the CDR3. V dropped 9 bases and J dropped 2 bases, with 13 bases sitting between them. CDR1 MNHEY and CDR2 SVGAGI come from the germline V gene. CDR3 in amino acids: CASVWDTNYGYTF. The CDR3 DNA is TGTGCCAGTGTCTGGGACACCAACTATGGCTACACCTTC.

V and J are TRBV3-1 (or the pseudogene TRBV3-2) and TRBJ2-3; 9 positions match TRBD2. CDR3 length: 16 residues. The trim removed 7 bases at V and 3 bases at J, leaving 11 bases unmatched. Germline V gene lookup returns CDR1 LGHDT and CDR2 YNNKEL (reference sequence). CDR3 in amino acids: CASTSNSGRITDTQYF. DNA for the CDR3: TGTGCCAGCACCTCGAATAGCGGGAGAATTACAGATACGCAGTATTTT.

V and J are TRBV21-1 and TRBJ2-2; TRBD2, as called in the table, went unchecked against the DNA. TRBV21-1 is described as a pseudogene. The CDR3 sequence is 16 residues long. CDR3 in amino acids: CASSKEFYGDTGELFF. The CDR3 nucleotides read TGTGCCAGCAGCAAGGAGTTTTACGGAGACACCGGGGAGCTGTTTTTT.